This T cell receptor beta chain was identified in a study of T cells after yellow fever vaccination. The overall study: SMART-Seq v4 Ultra Low Input prepared libraries from low-cell fractions.

MiXCR, applied by TCRdb to the 5' RACE reads, yields one record per CDR3 protein. The table records approximately 32,000 distinct CDR3 sequences, about 6.6% of them present only once. This clonotype has at least ten counts. The CDR3 is 11 residues long. The germline CDR1 and CDR2 sequences are LGHDT and YNNKEL (reference sequence). V shed 8 bases and J shed 10 bases, with 14 bases lying between them. Study-wide results and limits: Boosting was followed by the reappearance of most primary-vaccination clones (about 97% CD4, about 90% CD8). FACS-sorted repertoires might harbor abundant contaminating clonotypes from the bulk population.

The sequence came from a man aged 18 to 30 who received the YFV17D yellow fever vaccine. Sequencing used PBMCs, either bulk or a sorted T-cell subset (CD4+, CD8+, memory, or dextramer-sorted; not recorded which), obtained on the day of the first yellow fever vaccination. The chain recombines TRBV3-1 with TRBJ1-1, with a tentative D call TRBD1 (6 bases). The CDR3 nucleotides read TGTGCCAGCGCTACCGGAGGGGGAGCTTTCTTT. This codes for CASATGGGAFF.